The 20 T cell receptor beta chains below come from one sample, sequenced in a study of OX40 agonist ivuxolimab in advanced cancers. The library was generated by the immunoSEQ multiplex PCR assay. Sourced from immuneACCESS, this table was stored by TCRdb with only in-frame sequences that have V and J called. A share of the clones is absent; for the studies checked, an unresolved V gene accounts for under half, and the remainder has no known explanation. Across this sample there are 70,000 to 90,000 clones, with about four fifths seen only once. The ten top clones hold under 8% of the sample. This sample comprised CD4+ or CD8+ T cells sorted from blood, obtained in a trial of the OX40 agonist ivuxolimab. The receptors come from an adult with an advanced solid tumor such as melanoma, head and neck, liver or kidney cancer.

The chain uses TRBV5-8 and TRBJ1-5; D not certain. Germline V gene sequence: CDR1 SGHTS, CDR2 YDEGEE. V was shortened by 4 bases and J by 0 bases, with 5 bases between the two germline ends. This CDR3 comprises 13 residues. The CDR3 bases are TGTGCCAGCAGCCTTTATAGCAATCAGCCCCAGCATTTT. This gives the protein CASSLYSNQPQHF.

This clone has a handful of counts. CDR3 nucleotide sequence: TGTGCCAGCAGCTTATCTTTGGCAGGGGTGGCTGGAAACACCATATATTTT. The encoded protein is CASSLSLAGVAGNTIYF. The V gene is TRBV11-2, the J gene TRBJ1-3; possibly TRBD1 for D (6 bases). This CDR3 region has 17 residues. Germline CDR1 SGHAT, CDR2 FQNNGV. Trimming removed 2 bases at V and 2 bases at J, with 16 bases between.

This chain links TRBV10-3 with TRBJ2-2, with 7 bases matching TRBD1. The CDR3 consists of 15 residues. Per the germline V gene, CDR1 is ENHRY and CDR2 is SYGVKD. Trimming cost V 6 bases and J 4 bases; bases outside gene matches: 8. The CDR3 DNA reads TGTGCCATCAGGGGACAGCTTTCATCCACCGGGGAGCTGTTTTTT. Amino acids: CAIRGQLSSTGELFF.

The chain combines TRBV27 with TRBJ2-7; D is tentatively TRBD1 or TRBD2 (5 bases each). The CDR3 is made up of 13 amino acids. The V end was cut by 3 bases, the J end by 2 bases, with 8 bases between. The V gene's germline CDR1 is MNHEY and CDR2 SMNVEV (reference sequence). CDR3 sequence: CASSFWGTYEQYF. Written as DNA, the CDR3 is TGTGCCAGCAGTTTTTGGGGGACCTACGAGCAGTACTTC.

The V call is TRBV6-6, the J call TRBJ1-2; no clear D. CDR3 size: 10 residues. CDR1 is MNHNY and CDR2 is SVGAGI in the germline V gene (reference sequence). V gave up 6 bases and J gave up 4 bases, with 3 bases separating them. The CDR3 sequence is CASSSYGYTF. CDR3 DNA sequence: TGTGCCAGCAGCTCCTATGGCTACACCTTC.

The chain recombines TRBV7-9 with TRBJ2-1, with 10 bases fitting TRBD2. Germline CDR1 SEHNR, CDR2 FQNEAQ (reference sequence). The CDR3 extends over 16 amino acids. V was clipped by 8 bases and J by 7 bases; unmatched bases: 14. Here the CDR3 DNA reads TGTGCCAGCGCCTCCCGTAGCGGGAGGATTTGGAATGAGCAGTTCTTC. Amino acid sequence: CASASRSGRIWNEQFF. Based on the CDR3 plus reference TRBV7-9 and TRBJ2-1, the full variable domain is DTGVSQNPRHKITKRGQNVTFRCDPISEHNRLYWYRQTLGQGPEFLTYFQNEAQLEKSRLLSDRFSAERPKGSFSTLEIQRTEQGDSAMYLCASASRSGRIWNEQFFGPGTRLTVL.

V is TRBV27 and J is TRBJ2-3; D unresolved. The CDR3 consists of 15 residues. Germline V gene data show CDR1 as MNHEY and CDR2 as SMNVEV (reference sequence). Between the trimmed V and J ends, which lost 2 bases and 0 bases, there was a span of 9 bases. The CDR3 loop is CASSLRITSTDTQYF. The DNA of the CDR3 is TGTGCCAGCAGTTTACGGATAACTAGCACAGATACGCAGTATTTT.

This rearrangement joins TRBV27 to TRBJ2-3; TRBD1 matches at 9 bases. The J segment lost 0 bases and the V segment lost 9 bases, leaving 7 bases of the junction unmatched. Looked up from germline, CDR1 is MNHEY and CDR2 is SMNVEV (reference sequence). CDR3 size: 15 residues. This CDR3 reads CASVDRGTSTDTQYF. The CDR3 DNA reads as TGTGCCAGTGTTGACAGGGGGACTAGCACAGATACGCAGTATTTT.

J is TRBJ1-1 and V is TRBV19; the match to TRBD1 covers 9 bases. The trim removed 1 base at V and 3 bases at J, leaving 15 bases unmatched. CDR1 is LNHDA, CDR2 SQIVND, per germline (reference sequence). The CDR3 length is 19 residues. CDR3 amino acids: CASSIGHYFYRGLDTEAFF. The CDR3, as DNA: TGTGCCAGTAGTATAGGGCATTACTTTTACAGGGGGCTAGACACTGAAGCTTTCTTT.

The V gene is TRBV18, the J gene TRBJ1-1; possibly TRBD1 for D (5 bases). This CDR3 spans 14 amino acids. Germline V gene lookup returns CDR1 KGHSH and CDR2 LQKENI. V lost 4 bases, J lost 0 bases, and 9 bases lay in between. CDR3 nucleotide sequence: TGTGCCAGCTCACTCACAGGATTGAACACTGAAGCTTTCTTT. Its protein is CASSLTGLNTEAFF.

The chain links TRBV4-2 to TRBJ1-2; D gene unclear. This CDR3 has 12 amino acids. V lost 3 bases, J lost 3 bases, and 5 bases lay in between. Germline V CDR1 and CDR2: LGHNA, YNFKEQ. The CDR3 DNA is TGTGCCAGCAGCCAGGACTACTATGGCTACACCTTC. Protein sequence: CASSQDYYGYTF.

The rearrangement links TRBV7-2 to TRBJ2-7; D may match TRBD1 or TRBD2 (5 bases each). The CDR3 has 17 amino acids. Deletions cut 1 base from V and 1 base from J, with 17 bases between. Germline V gene lookup returns CDR1 SGHTA and CDR2 FQGNSA. The CDR3 nucleotides read TGTGCCAGCAGCTTAGTCCCCAGCCGGGACCTATCCTACGAGCAGTACTTC. This codes for CASSLVPSRDLSYEQYF.

The rearrangement links TRBV6-1 to TRBJ2-7, with D unclear. The V end lost 6 bases, the J end lost 6 bases, and 6 bases lay between the germline ends. This CDR3 has 10 amino acids. Germline assignment: CDR1 MNHNS and CDR2 SASEGT. Written as DNA, the CDR3 is TGTGCCAGCAGAGGCGCCGAGCAGTACTTC. Amino acids: CASRGAEQYF.

The rearrangement links TRBV6-5 to TRBJ1-6, with D maybe TRBD1 (5 bases). The V end lost 0 bases, the J end lost 7 bases, and 10 bases lay between the germline ends. Germline CDR1 is MNHEY and CDR2 is SVGAGI. The CDR3 totals 15 residues. In DNA form, the CDR3 reads TGTGCCAGCAGTTACTCTCTCCAGGGAAATTCACCCCTCCACTTT. Its translation: CASSYSLQGNSPLHF.

This clone was counted a single time. The rearrangement joins TRBV7-2 to TRBJ2-5, with a tentative D call TRBD2 (6 bases). Germline V gene data show CDR1 as SGHTA and CDR2 as FQGNSA. The CDR3 has 14 residues. V lost 3 bases, J lost 1 base, and 9 bases lay in between. The CDR3 region has the DNA TGTGCCAGCAGCTTTCGGACTACCCAAGAGACCCAGTACTTC. Translating it yields CASSFRTTQETQYF.

The J gene is TRBJ2-6, the V gene TRBV7-2; D not certain. CDR1 SGHTA and CDR2 FQGNSA come from the germline V gene. Trimming pared 1 base from V and 0 bases from J, leaving 4 bases between. This CDR3 region has 15 residues. CDR3 residues: CASSLGASGANVLTF. The CDR3 coding sequence is TGTGCCAGCAGCTTAGGGGCCTCTGGGGCCAACGTCCTGACTTTC.

The gene calls are TRBV27 and TRBJ1-2; D possibly corresponds to TRBD1 (5 bases). CDR1 MNHEY and CDR2 SMNVEV come from the germline V gene (reference sequence). This CDR3 has 13 amino acids. The V gene lost 5 bases and the J gene lost 2 bases, with 9 bases spanning the gap. The CDR3 coding sequence is TGTGCCAGCAGTACACAGGTAAACTATGGCTACACCTTC. Translating gives CASSTQVNYGYTF.

Only a few counts were recorded for this clone. Other DNA sequences of this sample code for an identical CDR3. The chain is built from TRBV5-4 and TRBJ2-7; tentative D call: TRBD2 (6 bases). The CDR3 has 14 residues. V lost 4 bases to trimming and J lost 0 bases, with 11 bases between them. Germline V gives CDR1 SGHNT, CDR2 YYREEE (reference sequence). This CDR3 reads CASSGGTSSYEQYF. The CDR3, as DNA: TGTGCCAGCAGCGGAGGGACCAGCTCCTACGAGCAGTACTTC.

The chain employs TRBV18 and TRBJ1-2; 8 bases agree with TRBD1. Germline V gives CDR1 KGHSH, CDR2 LQKENI. The CDR3 contains 17 residues. J was trimmed by 4 bases and V by 3 bases; bases with no gene match: 13. CDR3 loop: CASSPSSGQGMGYGYTF. CDR3 DNA: TGTGCCAGCTCACCTAGCTCCGGACAGGGTATGGGCTATGGCTACACCTTC.

The chain carries TRBV5-1 and TRBJ1-3, with 8 bases lining up with TRBD1. There are 16 residues in the CDR3. Trimming took 2 bases from V and 0 from J; bases not matched to a gene: 4. Germline CDR1 reads SGHRS; CDR2 reads YFSETQ. CDR3 bases: TGCGCCAGCAGCTTTGCCGGGACAGGCTCTGGAAACACCATATATTTT. Translating gives CASSFAGTGSGNTIYF. The whole variable domain, filled in from reference TRBV5-1 and TRBJ1-3, reads KAGVTQTPRYLIKTRGQQVTLSCSPISGHRSVSWYQQTPGQGLQFLFEYFSETQRNKGNFPGRFSGRQFSNSRSEMNVSTLELGDSALYLCASSFAGTGSGNTIYFGEGSWLTVV.